One sample yielded the 3 T cell receptor beta chains listed below, sequenced in a study of blood T cell repertoires in COVID-19. Libraries were prepared by immunoSEQ multiplex PCR; TCRdb keeps only in-frame clonotypes and omits some of them. The table shows about 280,000 clones, with 83% occurring only once. The sequenced material came from peripheral blood. The origin of the receptors is a woman in her 50s who had recovered from COVID-19.

J is TRBJ2-3 and V is TRBV20-1; no reliable D call. CDR3 length: 11 residues. V lost 3 bases, J lost 5 bases, and 6 bases lay in between. The germline V gene has CDR1 DFQATT and CDR2 SNEGSKA (reference sequence). The DNA of the CDR3 is TGCAGTGCTAGCCGACTAGATACGCAGTATTTT. Its protein product is CSASRLDTQYF.

The V call is TRBV5-6, the J call TRBJ1-6, with D possibly matching TRBD1 (6 bases). This CDR3 comprises 19 residues. Germline-derived CDR1 and CDR2 are SGHDT and YYEEEE. The V and J ends lost 1 base and 0 bases respectively, with 17 bases between them. CDR3 nucleotides: TGTGCCAGCAGCTTGTCTCAGGGGCCCGGCGGCTCCTATAATTCACCCCTCCACTTT. Its translation is CASSLSQGPGGSYNSPLHF.

The chain couples TRBV6-2 or TRBV6-3 to TRBJ2-5, with 9 bases aligning to TRBD2. V lost 0 bases, J lost 0 bases, and 5 bases stayed unmatched. CDR1 MNHEY and CDR2 SVGEGT come from the germline V gene. This CDR3 region has 17 residues. In DNA, the CDR3 is TGTGCCAGCAGTTACTCGAGAGCGGGGGGTAACCAAGAGACCCAGTACTTC. This codes for CASSYSRAGGNQETQYF.